The entry below gives a single T cell receptor (beta chain) sequence along with its context. Its target is not known. The junction does not match germline at one end; this may be a read error. The record originates from a study of tumor-infiltrating lymphocytes in primary liver carcinoma. Study-wide context: All lesions had stage T1-T3 N0M0 and about 4 to 11 cm widths.

The source material, about 18-33 mg of unsorted bulk tissue, was used to co-extract RNA and DNA. CDR1 is DFQATT and CDR2 is SNEGSKA in the germline V gene (reference sequence). This CDR3 spans 14 amino acids. Points from the study as a whole: Tumor samples exhibited a significantly greater top-250-clone fraction than blood samples (p = 0.039).

A constant-region primer served to make TCR beta cDNA from around 540 ng total RNA. For TCR beta, libraries were produced by three nested multiplex PCR rounds using slightly modified ARM-PCR. TRBV1-TRBV30 forward primers and a C-beta reverse primer were used in the first two PCR rounds, which each ran for approximately 10 cycles. TCRdb re-derived calls from the multiplex PCR reads in MiXCR, one entry per CDR3 protein. The table includes 150,000 to 200,000 distinct CDR3 sequences, 70% to 90% detected once. This TCR was sampled from a man aged 35 to 55 with primary liver carcinoma and hepatitis B virus infection. The chain has TRBV20-1 and TRBJ2-1; 11 nucleotides agree with TRBD2. Material: tumor tissue from primary liver carcinoma. CDR3 sequence reads: CSARGTSGMEELFF. The CDR3 bases are TGCAGTGCCAGGGGGACTAGCGGCATGGAGGAGCTGTTCTTC.